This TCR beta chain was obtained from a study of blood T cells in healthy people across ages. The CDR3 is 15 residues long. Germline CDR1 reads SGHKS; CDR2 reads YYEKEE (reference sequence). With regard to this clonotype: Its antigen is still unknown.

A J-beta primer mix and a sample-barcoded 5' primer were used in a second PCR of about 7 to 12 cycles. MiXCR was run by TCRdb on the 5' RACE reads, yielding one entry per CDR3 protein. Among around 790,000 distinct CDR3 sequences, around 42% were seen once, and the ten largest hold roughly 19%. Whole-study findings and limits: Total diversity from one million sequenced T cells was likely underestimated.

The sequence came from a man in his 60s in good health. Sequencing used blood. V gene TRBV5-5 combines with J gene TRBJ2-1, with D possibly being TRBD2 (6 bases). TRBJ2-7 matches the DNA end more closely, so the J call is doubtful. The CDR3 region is CASSLEGLSYNEQYF. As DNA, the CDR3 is TGTGCCAGCAGCTTGGAGGGACTTTCCTACAATGAGCAGTACTTC.